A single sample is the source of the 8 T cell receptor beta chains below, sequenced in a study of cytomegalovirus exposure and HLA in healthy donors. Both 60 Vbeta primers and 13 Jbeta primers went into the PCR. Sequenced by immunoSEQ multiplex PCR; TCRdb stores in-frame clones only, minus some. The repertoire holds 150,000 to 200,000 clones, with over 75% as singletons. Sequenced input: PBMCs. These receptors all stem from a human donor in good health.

CDR3 in amino acids: CATSRGTPRLGELFF. CDR3 bases: TGTGCCACCAGCAGAGGAACTCCGCGGCTGGGGGAGCTGTTTTTT. V gene TRBV15 combines with J gene TRBJ2-2; D is undetermined. Germline CDR1 reads LNHNV; CDR2 reads YYDKDF (reference sequence). The V end lost 1 base, the J end lost 8 bases, and 14 bases lay between the germline ends. CDR3 length: 15 amino acids.

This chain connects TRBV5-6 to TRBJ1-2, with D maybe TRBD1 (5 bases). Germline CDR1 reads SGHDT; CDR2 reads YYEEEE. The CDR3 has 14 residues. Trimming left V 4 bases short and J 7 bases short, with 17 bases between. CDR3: CASSLSGEGSGYTF. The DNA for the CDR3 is TGTGCCAGCAGCCTCTCGGGGGAGGGATCTGGCTACACCTTC.

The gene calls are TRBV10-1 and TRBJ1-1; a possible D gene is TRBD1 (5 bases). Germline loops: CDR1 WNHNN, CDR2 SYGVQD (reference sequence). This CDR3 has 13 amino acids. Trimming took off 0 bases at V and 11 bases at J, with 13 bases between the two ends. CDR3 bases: TGCGCCAGCAGTGAGTCGATAGGGGCAGTGGCTTTCTTT. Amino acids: CASSESIGAVAFF.

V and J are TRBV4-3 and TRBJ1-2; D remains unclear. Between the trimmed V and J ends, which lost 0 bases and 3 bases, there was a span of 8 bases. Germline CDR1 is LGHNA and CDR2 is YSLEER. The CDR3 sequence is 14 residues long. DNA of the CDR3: TGCGCCAGCAGCCAAGAGGTCGGAGACTATGGCTACACCTTC. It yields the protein CASSQEVGDYGYTF.

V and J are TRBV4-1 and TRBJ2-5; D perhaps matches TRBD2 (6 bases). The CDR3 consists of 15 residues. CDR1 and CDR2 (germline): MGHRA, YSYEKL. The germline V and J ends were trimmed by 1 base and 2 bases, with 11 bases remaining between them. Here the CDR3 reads CASSQGIRGQETQYF. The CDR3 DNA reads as TGCGCCAGCAGCCAAGGCATCCGGGGGCAAGAGACCCAGTACTTC.

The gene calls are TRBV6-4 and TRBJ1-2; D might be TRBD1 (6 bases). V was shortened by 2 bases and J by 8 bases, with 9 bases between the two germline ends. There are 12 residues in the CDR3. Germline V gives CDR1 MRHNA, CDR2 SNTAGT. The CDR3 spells CASSDGGLGYTF. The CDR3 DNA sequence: TGTGCCAGCAGTGACGGGGGCTTGGGCTACACCTTC.

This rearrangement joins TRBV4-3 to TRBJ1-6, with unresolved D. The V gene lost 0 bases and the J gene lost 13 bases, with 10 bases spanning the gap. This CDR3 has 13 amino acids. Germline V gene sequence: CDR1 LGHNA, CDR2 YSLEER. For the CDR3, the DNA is TGCGCCAGCAGCCAAGAGGAGGGTAGGCCCCTCCACTTT. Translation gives CASSQEEGRPLHF.

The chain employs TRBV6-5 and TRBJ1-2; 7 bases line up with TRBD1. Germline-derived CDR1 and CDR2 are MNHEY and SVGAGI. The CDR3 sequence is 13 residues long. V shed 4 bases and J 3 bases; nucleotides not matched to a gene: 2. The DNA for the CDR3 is TGTGCCAGCAGTTCGGGACAGTACTATGGCTACACCTTC. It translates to CASSSGQYYGYTF.